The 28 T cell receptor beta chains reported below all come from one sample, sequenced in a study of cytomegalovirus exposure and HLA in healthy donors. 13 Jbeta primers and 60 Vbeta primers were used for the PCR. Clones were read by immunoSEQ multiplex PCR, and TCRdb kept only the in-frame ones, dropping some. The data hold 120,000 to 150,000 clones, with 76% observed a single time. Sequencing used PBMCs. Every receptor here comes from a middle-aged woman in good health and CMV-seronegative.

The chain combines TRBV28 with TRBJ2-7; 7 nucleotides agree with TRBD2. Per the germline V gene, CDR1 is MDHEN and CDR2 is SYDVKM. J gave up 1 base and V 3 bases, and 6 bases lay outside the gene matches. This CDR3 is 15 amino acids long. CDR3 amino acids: CASSFPPGGSYEQYF. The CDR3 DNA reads TGTGCCAGCAGTTTCCCGCCGGGAGGATCCTACGAGCAGTACTTC.

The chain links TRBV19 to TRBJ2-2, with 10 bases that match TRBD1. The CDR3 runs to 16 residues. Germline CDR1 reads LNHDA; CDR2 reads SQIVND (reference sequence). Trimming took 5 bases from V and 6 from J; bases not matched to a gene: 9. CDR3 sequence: CASSPPGQGNAGELFF. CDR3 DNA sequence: TGTGCCAGTAGTCCACCGGGACAGGGGAATGCCGGGGAGCTGTTTTTT.

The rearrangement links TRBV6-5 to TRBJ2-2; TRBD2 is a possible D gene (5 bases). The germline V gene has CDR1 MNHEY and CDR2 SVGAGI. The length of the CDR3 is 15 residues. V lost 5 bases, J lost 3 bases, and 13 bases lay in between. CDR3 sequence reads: CASSRAGGDTGELFF. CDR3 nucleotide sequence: TGTGCCAGCAGTAGGGCAGGAGGTGACACCGGGGAGCTGTTTTTT.

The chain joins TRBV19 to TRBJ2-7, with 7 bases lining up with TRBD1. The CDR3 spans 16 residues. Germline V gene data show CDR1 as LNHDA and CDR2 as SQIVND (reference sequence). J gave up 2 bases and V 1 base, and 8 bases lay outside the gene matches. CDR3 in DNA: TGTGCCAGTAGTATAGGGGTGGGGCAGGGGGCCTACGAGCAGTACTTC. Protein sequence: CASSIGVGQGAYEQYF.

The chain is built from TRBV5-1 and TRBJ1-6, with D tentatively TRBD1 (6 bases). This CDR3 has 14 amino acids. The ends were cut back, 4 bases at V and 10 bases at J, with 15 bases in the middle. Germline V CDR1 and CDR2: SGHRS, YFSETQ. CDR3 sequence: CASSVDRPASPLHF. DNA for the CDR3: TGCGCCAGCAGCGTAGACAGGCCGGCCTCACCCCTCCACTTT.

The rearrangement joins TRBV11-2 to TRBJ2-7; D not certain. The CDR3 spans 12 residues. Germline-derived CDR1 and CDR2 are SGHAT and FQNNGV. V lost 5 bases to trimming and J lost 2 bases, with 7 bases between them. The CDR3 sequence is CASSPTPYEQYF. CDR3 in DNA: TGTGCCAGCAGCCCAACACCCTACGAGCAGTACTTC.

The CDR3 sequence is CATGDRGYEQYF. The DNA for the CDR3 is TGTGCCACAGGGGACAGGGGGTACGAGCAGTACTTC. This chain links TRBV28 with TRBJ2-7, with 11 positions matching TRBD1. The length of the CDR3 is 12 residues. The trim removed 10 bases at V and 4 bases at J, leaving 3 bases unmatched. The germline V gene has CDR1 MDHEN and CDR2 SYDVKM.

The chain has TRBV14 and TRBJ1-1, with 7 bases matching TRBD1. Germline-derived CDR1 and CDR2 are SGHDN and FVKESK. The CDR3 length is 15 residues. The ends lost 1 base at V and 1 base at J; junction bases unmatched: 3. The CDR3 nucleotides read TGTGCCAGCAGCCAAGTTAGGACAGGGAACACTGAAGCTTTCTTT. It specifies CASSQVRTGNTEAFF.

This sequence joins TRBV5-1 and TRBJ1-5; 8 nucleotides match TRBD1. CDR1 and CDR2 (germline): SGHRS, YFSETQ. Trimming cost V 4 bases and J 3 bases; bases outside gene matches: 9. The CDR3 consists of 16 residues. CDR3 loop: CASSAGTGGVNQPQHF. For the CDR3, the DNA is TGCGCCAGCAGCGCCGGGACAGGTGGGGTCAATCAGCCCCAGCATTTT. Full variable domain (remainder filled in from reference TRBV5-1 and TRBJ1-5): KAGVTQTPRYLIKTRGQQVTLSCSPISGHRSVSWYQQTPGQGLQFLFEYFSETQRNKGNFPGRFSGRQFSNSRSEMNVSTLELGDSALYLCASSAGTGGVNQPQHFGDGTRLSIL.

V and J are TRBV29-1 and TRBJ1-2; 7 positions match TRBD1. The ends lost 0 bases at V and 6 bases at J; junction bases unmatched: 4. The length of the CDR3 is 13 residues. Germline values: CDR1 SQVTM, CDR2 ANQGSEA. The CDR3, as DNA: TGCAGCGTTGAAGATCGCGACAGGGATGGCTACACCTTC. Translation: CSVEDRDRDGYTF.

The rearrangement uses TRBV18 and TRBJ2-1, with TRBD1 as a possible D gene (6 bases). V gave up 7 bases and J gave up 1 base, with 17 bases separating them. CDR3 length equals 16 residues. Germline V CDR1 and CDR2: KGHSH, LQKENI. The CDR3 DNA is TGTGCCAGCTTGCTAGTTACAGGGAAATCCTACAATGAGCAGTTCTTC. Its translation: CASLLVTGKSYNEQFF.

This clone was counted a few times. The CDR3 protein is CASNIQVLNTEAFF. Here the CDR3 DNA reads TGTGCCAGCAACATCCAGGTCCTGAACACTGAAGCTTTCTTT. The chain is built from TRBV6-6 and TRBJ1-1; D gene ambiguous. This CDR3 has 14 residues. Germline V gives CDR1 MNHNY, CDR2 SVGAGI (reference sequence). V lost 7 bases, J lost 0 bases, and 12 bases lay in between.

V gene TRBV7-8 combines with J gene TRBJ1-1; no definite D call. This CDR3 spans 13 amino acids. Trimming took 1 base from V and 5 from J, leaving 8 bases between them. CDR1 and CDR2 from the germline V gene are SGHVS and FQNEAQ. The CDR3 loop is CASSLGGRTEAFF. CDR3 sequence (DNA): TGTGCCAGCAGCTTAGGCGGTAGAACTGAAGCTTTCTTT.

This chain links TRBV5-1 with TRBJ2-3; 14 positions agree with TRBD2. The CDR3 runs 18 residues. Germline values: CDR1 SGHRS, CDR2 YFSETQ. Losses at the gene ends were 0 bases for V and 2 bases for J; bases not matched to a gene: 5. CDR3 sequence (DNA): TGCGCCAGCAGCTTGGGGGGGACTAGCGGGAGCTCCACAGATACGCAGTATTTT. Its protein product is CASSLGGTSGSSTDTQYF.

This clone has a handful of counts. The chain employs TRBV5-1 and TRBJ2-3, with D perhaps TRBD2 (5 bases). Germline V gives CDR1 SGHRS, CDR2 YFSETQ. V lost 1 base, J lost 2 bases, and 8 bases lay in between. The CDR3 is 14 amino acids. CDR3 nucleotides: TGCGCCAGCAGCTTGTCCGGGGACACAGATACGCAGTATTTT. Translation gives CASSLSGDTDTQYF.

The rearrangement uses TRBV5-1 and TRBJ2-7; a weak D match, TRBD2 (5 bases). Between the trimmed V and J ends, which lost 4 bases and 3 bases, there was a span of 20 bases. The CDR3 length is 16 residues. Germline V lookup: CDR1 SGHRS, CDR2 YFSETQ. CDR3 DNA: TGCGCCAGCAGCGAGGCGGACTCGAAACCCCACTACGAGCAGTACTTC. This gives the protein CASSEADSKPHYEQYF.

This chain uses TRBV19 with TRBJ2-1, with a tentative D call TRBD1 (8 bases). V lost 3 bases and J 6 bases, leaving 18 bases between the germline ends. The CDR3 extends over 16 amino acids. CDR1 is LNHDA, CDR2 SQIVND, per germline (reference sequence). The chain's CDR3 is CASSIPDREGLNEQFF. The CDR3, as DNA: TGTGCCAGTAGTATCCCGGACAGGGAGGGGCTCAATGAGCAGTTCTTC.

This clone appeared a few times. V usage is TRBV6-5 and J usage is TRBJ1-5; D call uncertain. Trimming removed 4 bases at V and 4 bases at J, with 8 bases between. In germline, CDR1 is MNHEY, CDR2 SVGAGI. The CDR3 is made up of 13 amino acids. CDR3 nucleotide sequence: TGTGCCAGCAGTTTCTCCCTTAATCAGCCCCAGCATTTT. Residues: CASSFSLNQPQHF.

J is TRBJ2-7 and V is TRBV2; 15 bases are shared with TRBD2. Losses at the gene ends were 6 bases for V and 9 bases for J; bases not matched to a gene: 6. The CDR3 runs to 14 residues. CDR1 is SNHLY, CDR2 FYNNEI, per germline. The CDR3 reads CASSRTSGRASQYF. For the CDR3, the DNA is TGTGCCAGCAGCCGGACTAGCGGGAGGGCATCGCAGTACTTC.

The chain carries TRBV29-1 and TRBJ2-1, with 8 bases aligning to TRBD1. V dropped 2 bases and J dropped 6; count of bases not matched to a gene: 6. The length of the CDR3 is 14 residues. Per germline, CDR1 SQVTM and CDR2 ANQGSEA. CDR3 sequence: CSVERQGAFNEQFF. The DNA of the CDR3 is TGCAGCGTTGAACGGCAGGGGGCGTTCAATGAGCAGTTCTTC.

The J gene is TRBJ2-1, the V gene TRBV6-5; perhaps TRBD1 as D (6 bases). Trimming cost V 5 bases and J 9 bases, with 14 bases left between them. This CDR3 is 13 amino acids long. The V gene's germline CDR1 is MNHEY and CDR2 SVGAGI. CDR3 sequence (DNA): TGTGCCAGCAGTGTCACAGGGTCCTCTGAGCAGTTCTTC. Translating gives CASSVTGSSEQFF.

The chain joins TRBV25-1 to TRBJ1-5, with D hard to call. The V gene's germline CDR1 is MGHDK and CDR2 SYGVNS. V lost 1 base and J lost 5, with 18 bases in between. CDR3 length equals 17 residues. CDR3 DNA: TGTGCCAGCAGTGAATTATTAGATGGACTTAACGATCAGCCCCAGCATTTT. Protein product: CASSELLDGLNDQPQHF.

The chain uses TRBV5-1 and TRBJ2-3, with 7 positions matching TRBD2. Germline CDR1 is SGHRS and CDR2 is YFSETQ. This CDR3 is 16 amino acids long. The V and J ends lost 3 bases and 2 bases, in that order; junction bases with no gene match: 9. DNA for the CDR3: TGCGCCAGCAGCTCCGGGACTAAAGCGCCCACAGATACGCAGTATTTT. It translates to CASSSGTKAPTDTQYF.

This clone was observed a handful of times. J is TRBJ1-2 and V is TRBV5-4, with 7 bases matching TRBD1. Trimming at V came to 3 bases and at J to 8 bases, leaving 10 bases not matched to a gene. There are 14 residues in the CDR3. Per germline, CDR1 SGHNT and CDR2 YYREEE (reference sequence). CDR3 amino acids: CASSSTGEEGGYTF. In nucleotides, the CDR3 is TGTGCCAGCAGCTCCACAGGGGAAGAGGGAGGCTACACCTTC. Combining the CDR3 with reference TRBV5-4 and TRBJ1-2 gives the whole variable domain ETGVTQSPTHLIKTRGQQVTLRCSSQSGHNTVSWYQQALGQGPQFIFQYYREEENGRGNFPPRFSGLQFPNYSSELNVNALELDDSALYLCASSSTGEEGGYTFGSGTRLTVV.

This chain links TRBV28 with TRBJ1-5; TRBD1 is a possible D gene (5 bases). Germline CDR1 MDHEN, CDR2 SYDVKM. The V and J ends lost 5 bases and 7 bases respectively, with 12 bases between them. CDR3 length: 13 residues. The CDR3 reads CASSPRDSQPQHF. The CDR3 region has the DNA TGTGCCAGCAGTCCCAGGGATTCGCAGCCCCAGCATTTT. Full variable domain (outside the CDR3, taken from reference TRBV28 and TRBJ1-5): DVKVTQSSRYLVKRTGEKVFLECVQDMDHENMFWYRQDPGLGLRLIYFSYDVKMKEKGDIPEGYSVSREKKERFSLILESASTNQTSMYLCASSPRDSQPQHFGDGTRLSIL.

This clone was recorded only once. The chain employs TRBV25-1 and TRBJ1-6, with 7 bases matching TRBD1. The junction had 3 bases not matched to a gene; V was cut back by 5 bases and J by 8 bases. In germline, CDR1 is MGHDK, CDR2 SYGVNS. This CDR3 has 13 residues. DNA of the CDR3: TGTGCCAGCAGTAGGCAGGGGGATTCACCCCTCCACTTT. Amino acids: CASSRQGDSPLHF.

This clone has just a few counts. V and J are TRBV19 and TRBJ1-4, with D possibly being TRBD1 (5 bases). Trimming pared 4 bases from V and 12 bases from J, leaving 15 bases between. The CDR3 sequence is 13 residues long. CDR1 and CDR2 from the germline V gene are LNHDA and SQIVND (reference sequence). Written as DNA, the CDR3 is TGTGCCAGTAGTACCGGCCCGGGACTGGAACTGTTTTTT. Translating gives CASSTGPGLELFF.

CDR3 region: CASSLSKAASTDTQYF. In DNA, the CDR3 is TGTGCCAGCAGCTTAAGCAAAGCGGCTAGCACAGATACGCAGTATTTT. The rearrangement joins TRBV11-3 to TRBJ2-3; maybe TRBD2 (5 bases). Germline V lookup: CDR1 SGHNT, CDR2 YENEEA. The CDR3 is 16 amino acids. V was cut by 2 bases and J by 0 bases, with 12 bases left in between.